This entry lists 32 T cell receptor beta chains sequenced from one sample in a study of T cells in Graves' hyperthyroidism and ophthalmopathy (dated by TCRdb to the late 2010s). The receptor library was made with multiplex PCR. The reads were generated on an Illumina HiSeq 2000. The TCR beta CDR3 regions were amplified from RNA transcripts. A first-round RT-PCR of the TCR CDR3 used the HTBI primer set with the Qiagen OneStep RT-PCR kit. The raw public reads went through TCRdb reprocessing: fastp at Q25, MiXCR clone calling, in-frame beta chains kept. Each entry merges the rows of one CDR3 protein and shows their most common DNA and genes. The sample table holds some 400,000 distinct CDR3 sequences, of which 19% were seen once. The ten top clones hold approximately 4% of the sample. Sequencing was done on a sample of blood. The receptors were sampled from a woman aged 18-30 years with Graves' hyperthyroidism.

Note on this clonotype: The conserved phenylalanine or tryptophan is not found at the CDR3 terminus, so this likely reflects a read error. The V call is TRBV18, the J call TRBJ1-2, with D hard to call. Germline V CDR1 and CDR2: KGHSH, LQKENI. The CDR3 totals 15 residues. Trimming took off 3 bases at V and 4 bases at J, with 15 bases between the two ends. CDR3 DNA sequence: TGTGCCAGCTCACCCTCGGGCCCTGGGATCTATGGCTACACCGTC. Protein sequence: CASSPSGPGIYGYTV.

The chain carries TRBV6-1 and TRBJ1-5, with TRBD1 identical over 8 bases. V shed 8 bases and J 5 bases; nucleotides not matched to a gene: 11. Germline V gene data show CDR1 as MNHNS and CDR2 as SASEGT. The CDR3 contains 15 residues. This CDR3 reads CASRGQTGVDQPQHF. The CDR3, as DNA: TGTGCCAGCCGGGGCCAGACAGGGGTGGATCAGCCCCAGCATTTT.

There are many counts of this clonotype. This sequence joins TRBV20-1 and TRBJ2-7, with D possibly being TRBD1 (5 bases). The V gene's germline CDR1 is DFQATT and CDR2 SNEGSKA (reference sequence). Trimming removed 6 bases from V and 6 bases from J, with 15 bases in between. The CDR3 has 12 residues. CDR3 in amino acids: CSAPQGYSEQYF. Here the CDR3 DNA reads TGCAGTGCACCTCAGGGTTACTCCGAGCAGTACTTC.

This clonotype appeared many times. The genes are TRBV27 and TRBJ2-7; 9 nucleotides align to TRBD2. J gave up 6 bases and V 4 bases, and 10 bases lay outside the gene matches. In germline, CDR1 is MNHEY, CDR2 SMNVEV (reference sequence). This CDR3 contains 15 residues. The CDR3 nucleotides read TGTGCCAGCAGTTACTGGGGGGGACTAGCAGGCGAGCAGTACTTC. Amino acids: CASSYWGGLAGEQYF.

This clonotype appeared many times. The chain carries TRBV25-1 and TRBJ1-1; 8 bases line up with TRBD1. This CDR3 has 13 amino acids. Unmatched junction bases numbered 11, after V lost 4 bases and J lost 13 bases. CDR1 is MGHDK and CDR2 is SYGVNS in the germline V gene. This CDR3 is CASSVTGATGGFF. The CDR3 DNA reads TGTGCCAGCAGTGTAACAGGGGCTACAGGGGGTTTCTTT.

The chain carries TRBV11-2 and TRBJ1-6; 10 nucleotides agree with TRBD1. The CDR3 loop spans 14 amino acids. Germline V gene data show CDR1 as SGHAT and CDR2 as FQNNGV. Losses at the gene ends were 8 bases for V and 8 bases for J; bases not matched to a gene: 6. CDR3 coding DNA: TGTGCCAGCTTGGGGACAGGGGTGGATTCACCCCTCCACTTT. Protein: CASLGTGVDSPLHF.

This chain uses TRBV3-1 with TRBJ1-1; 7 nucleotides align to TRBD1. Germline V gene data show CDR1 as LGHDT and CDR2 as YNNKEL (reference sequence). The CDR3 loop spans 12 amino acids. Trimming removed 3 bases from V and 6 bases from J; junction bases left unmatched: 1. The CDR3 DNA follows: TGTGCCAGCAGCCAGGGACAGTCTGAAGCTTTCTTT. Encoded protein: CASSQGQSEAFF. Full variable domain (outside the CDR3, taken from reference TRBV3-1 and TRBJ1-1): DTAVSQTPKYLVTQMGNDKSIKCEQNLGHDTMYWYKQDSKKFLKIMFSYNNKELIINETVPNRFSPKSPDKAHLNLHINSLELGDSAVYFCASSQGQSEAFFGQGTRLTVV.

There are many counts of this clonotype. The rearrangement joins TRBV27 to TRBJ1-6, with 7 bases matching TRBD1. CDR1 is MNHEY and CDR2 is SMNVEV in the germline V gene (reference sequence). This CDR3 has 15 amino acids. V shed 5 bases, J shed 7 bases, and the junction held 8 bases outside the gene matches. This CDR3 reads CASSPLTGLNSPLHF. The CDR3 DNA follows: TGTGCCAGCAGTCCACTGACAGGGCTCAATTCACCCCTCCACTTT.

There are a few counts of this clonotype. The gene calls are TRBV11-2 and TRBJ1-3; D is undetermined. This CDR3 is 16 amino acids long. V was trimmed by 0 bases and J by 1 base, leaving 10 bases between them. The germline gives CDR1 SGHAT, CDR2 FQNNGV. The CDR3 bases are TGTGCCAGCAGCTTAGATCTATTAGGGTCTGGAAACACCATATATTTT. Its protein product is CASSLDLLGSGNTIYF.

This clonotype showed up many times. The rearrangement uses TRBV20-1 and TRBJ2-7; maybe TRBD1 (5 bases). In germline, CDR1 is DFQATT, CDR2 SNEGSKA (reference sequence). Trimming shortened V by 6 bases and J by 0 bases, and 12 bases separated the two germline ends. The CDR3 runs to 13 residues. CDR3 region: CSAETESSYEQYF. The CDR3 region has the DNA TGCAGTGCCGAGACAGAAAGCTCCTACGAGCAGTACTTC.

This chain joins TRBV7-3 and TRBJ2-5; 9 bases match TRBD2. The trim removed 5 bases at V and 5 bases at J, leaving 12 bases unmatched. This CDR3 has 16 amino acids. CDR1 is SGHTA, CDR2 FQGTGA, per germline. DNA of the CDR3: TGTGCCAGCAGCCTCCTTTTGAGCGGGGGGCCCGAGACCCAGTACTTC. Its translation: CASSLLLSGGPETQYF. The complete variable domain, with remaining parts taken from reference TRBV7-3 and TRBJ2-5, reads GAGVSQTPSNKVTEKGKYVELRCDPISGHTALYWYRQSLGQGPEFLIYFQGTGAADDSGLPNDRFFAVRPEGSVSTLKIQRTERGDSAVYLCASSLLLSGGPETQYFGPGTRLLVL.

This clonotype was seen many times. The V gene is TRBV20-1, the J gene TRBJ1-1; D is unclear. Per germline, CDR1 DFQATT and CDR2 SNEGSKA (reference sequence). V was pared by 1 base and J by 0 bases, with 6 bases between. The CDR3 sequence is 13 residues long. This CDR3 is CSARGVMNTEAFF. CDR3 nucleotide sequence: TGCAGTGCTAGAGGGGTTATGAACACTGAAGCTTTCTTT.

This clonotype was seen only a few times. The rearrangement joins TRBV9 to TRBJ2-2, with TRBD1 as a possible D gene (5 bases). Germline CDR1 is SGDLS and CDR2 is YYNGEE. V lost 4 bases and J lost 4, with 14 bases in between. The CDR3 is made up of 15 amino acids. CDR3 amino acids: CASSPAIGATGELFF. The CDR3 coding sequence is TGTGCCAGCAGCCCCGCCATAGGGGCCACCGGGGAGCTGTTTTTT.

This chain uses TRBV5-1 with TRBJ2-5; TRBD2 is a possible D gene (6 bases). The V end lost 4 bases, the J end lost 3 bases, and 16 bases lay between the germline ends. The CDR3 length is 15 residues. Germline CDR1 is SGHRS and CDR2 is YFSETQ. The CDR3 loop reads CASSDKRWGEETQYF. The CDR3, as DNA: TGCGCCAGCAGCGACAAGAGGTGGGGGGAAGAGACCCAGTACTTC.

This clonotype was seen repeatedly, ten times or more. The chain couples TRBV27 to TRBJ1-5, with 8 bases aligning to TRBD1. Trimming removed 6 bases from V and 6 bases from J; junction bases left unmatched: 4. In germline, CDR1 is MNHEY, CDR2 SMNVEV (reference sequence). The CDR3 has 13 amino acids. The CDR3: CASRGQGTQPQHF. DNA of the CDR3: TGTGCCAGCAGAGGACAGGGTACTCAGCCCCAGCATTTT.

This clonotype was counted many times. The chain employs TRBV20-1 and TRBJ2-7, with 11 bases that match TRBD1. The trim removed 1 base at V and 5 bases at J, leaving 7 bases unmatched. Germline loops: CDR1 DFQATT, CDR2 SNEGSKA (reference sequence). CDR3 length: 15 amino acids. CDR3 amino acids: CSARGGDRGLHEQYF. CDR3 coding DNA: TGCAGTGCTAGAGGGGGGGACAGGGGGTTACACGAGCAGTACTTC.

This clonotype was recorded at least ten times. V gene TRBV20-1 combines with J gene TRBJ1-2; D unresolved. The CDR3 covers 12 residues. CDR1 and CDR2 from the germline V gene are DFQATT and SNEGSKA (reference sequence). V was clipped by 6 bases and J by 6 bases, with 14 bases between them. The CDR3 coding sequence is TGCAGTGCCGCCCGAGACCGGGATGGCTACACCTTC. This codes for CSAARDRDGYTF.

The chain couples TRBV18 to TRBJ2-7; possibly TRBD1 for D (6 bases). CDR3 size: 13 residues. Germline CDR1 reads KGHSH; CDR2 reads LQKENI. V lost 4 bases to trimming and J lost 5 bases, with 12 bases between them. The DNA for the CDR3 is TGTGCCAGCTCACACGGACAGCCCCACGAGCAGTACTTC. It codes for CASSHGQPHEQYF.

The chain uses TRBV6-5 and TRBJ1-1, with D unresolved. V was cut by 3 bases and J by 5 bases, with 16 bases left in between. Germline V gene data show CDR1 as MNHEY and CDR2 as SVGAGI. The CDR3 has 15 amino acids. The CDR3 region is CASSYSQVLDTEAFF. In DNA, the CDR3 is TGTGCCAGCAGTTATTCCCAAGTCCTTGATACTGAAGCTTTCTTT.

This clonotype was counted ten times or more. Mismatch with germline at one junction end may stem from a read error. The genes are TRBV19 and TRBJ1-5, with D hard to call. Germline lookup yields CDR1 LNHDA and CDR2 SQIVND (reference sequence). The CDR3 runs to 12 residues. This chain's CDR3 is CASSNSIQPQHF. The DNA for the CDR3 is TGTGCCAGCAGTAACAGTATTCAGCCCCAGCATTTT.

Ten or more counts support this clonotype. The chain has TRBV12-3 or TRBV12-4 and TRBJ1-2, with unresolved D. V was cut by 3 bases and J by 0 bases, with 8 bases left in between. The CDR3 is 14 amino acids. The CDR3 sequence: CASSFYSANYGYTF. The CDR3 DNA follows: TGTGCCAGCAGTTTTTACTCAGCTAACTATGGCTACACCTTC.

This chain uses TRBV28 with TRBJ1-6; TRBD1 aligns across 8 bases. This CDR3 comprises 16 residues. Germline assignment: CDR1 MDHEN and CDR2 SYDVKM. J gave up 10 bases and V 5 bases, and 13 bases lay outside the gene matches. CDR3 DNA: TGTGCCAGCAGTGAAACCGGGACAGGACATAGGTCACCCCTCCACTTT. This codes for CASSETGTGHRSPLHF.

This clonotype was counted ten times or more. The chain links TRBV4-2 to TRBJ1-2; D gene unclear. The V and J ends lost 0 bases and 1 base respectively, with 9 bases between them. The CDR3 is 15 residues long. Germline loops: CDR1 LGHNA, CDR2 YNFKEQ. For the CDR3, the DNA is TGTGCCAGCAGCCAAGATTGGGCCCTTAACTATGGCTACACCTTC. Its translation: CASSQDWALNYGYTF.

V and J are TRBV4-2 and TRBJ1-2, with 10 bases aligning to TRBD1. CDR3 size: 15 residues. V shed 1 base, J shed 6 bases, and the junction held 5 bases outside the gene matches. Germline loops: CDR1 LGHNA, CDR2 YNFKEQ. This CDR3 is CASSQGPGQGHGYTF. The CDR3 DNA reads as TGTGCCAGCAGCCAAGGACCGGGACAGGGGCATGGCTACACCTTC.

This clonotype was counted between two and nine times. The chain joins TRBV4-1 to TRBJ2-7, with TRBD2 identical over 9 bases. The CDR3 contains 19 residues. Losses at the gene ends were 0 bases for V and 3 bases for J; bases not matched to a gene: 15. Germline loops: CDR1 MGHRA, CDR2 YSYEKL. The CDR3 DNA follows: TGCGCCAGCAGCCAAGATCCTCCGTACTGGTCTAGCGGGGACTACGAGCAGTACTTC. It encodes CASSQDPPYWSSGDYEQYF.

The chain couples TRBV12-3 or TRBV12-4 to TRBJ2-7; maybe TRBD1 (6 bases). V was pared by 6 bases and J by 4 bases, with 25 bases between. The CDR3 contains 17 residues. CDR3 residues: CASSRGFGQLAKYEQYF. CDR3 DNA: TGTGCCAGCAGCCGAGGATTCGGACAGTTAGCAAAGTACGAGCAGTACTTC.

This clonotype has just a few counts. The chain employs TRBV12-3 or TRBV12-4 and TRBJ1-2, with 10 bases matching TRBD1. V shed 3 bases and J 6 bases; nucleotides not matched to a gene: 10. This CDR3 is 16 amino acids long. The CDR3: CASSLEWWDRGDGYTF. In nucleotides, the CDR3 is TGTGCCAGCAGTTTGGAGTGGTGGGACAGGGGTGATGGCTACACCTTC.

The table lists this clonotype with many counts. Its ends do not fully match the called genes, so a read error is possible. The chain links TRBV28 to TRBJ2-7; TRBD1 agrees at 9 bases. Germline assignment: CDR1 MDHEN and CDR2 SYDVKM. The CDR3 loop spans 12 amino acids. DNA of the CDR3: TGTGCCAGCAGCGAGATAGGAGGGACAGGGAACTTC. This encodes CASSEIGGTGNF.

The sample holds many counts of this clonotype. The chain carries TRBV12-3 or TRBV12-4 and TRBJ2-7; 8 bases are shared with TRBD2. The CDR3 consists of 16 residues. V was pared by 5 bases and J by 7 bases, with 16 bases of the junction left unmatched. CDR3 nucleotides: TGTGCCAGCAGTCCCTCTCGGGTGGCGGGGGGAGGTGAGCAGTACTTC. Translated: CASSPSRVAGGGEQYF.

This clonotype has a count of ten or more. CDR3 loop: CSADRDSQETQYF. The DNA for the CDR3 is TGCAGTGCGGACCGGGACAGCCAAGAGACCCAGTACTTC. The chain recombines TRBV20-1 with TRBJ2-5; the match to TRBD1 covers 7 bases. Germline V CDR1 and CDR2: DFQATT, SNEGSKA (reference sequence). V trimming: 6 bases; J trimming: 1 base; junction bases outside the gene matches: 5. The CDR3 sequence is 13 residues long.

This clonotype came up many times. The chain's CDR3 is CASSEGTGGFGYTF. The CDR3 region has the DNA TGTGCCAGCAGTGAAGGGACAGGGGGGTTTGGCTACACCTTC. This chain links TRBV2 with TRBJ1-2, with 10 bases lining up with TRBD1. The CDR3 extends over 14 amino acids. V gave up 1 base and J gave up 7 bases; unmatched junction bases: 3. CDR1 and CDR2 (germline): SNHLY, FYNNEI.

The V and J genes are TRBV5-1 and TRBJ2-2; 11 nucleotides line up with TRBD1. Trimming removed 3 bases from V and 4 bases from J; junction bases left unmatched: 5. CDR3 size: 16 residues. Germline CDR1 SGHRS, CDR2 YFSETQ. The CDR3 DNA sequence: TGCGCCAGCAGCTGGACTGGGACAGGGGGCACCGGGGAGCTGTTTTTT. It is translated as CASSWTGTGGTGELFF.